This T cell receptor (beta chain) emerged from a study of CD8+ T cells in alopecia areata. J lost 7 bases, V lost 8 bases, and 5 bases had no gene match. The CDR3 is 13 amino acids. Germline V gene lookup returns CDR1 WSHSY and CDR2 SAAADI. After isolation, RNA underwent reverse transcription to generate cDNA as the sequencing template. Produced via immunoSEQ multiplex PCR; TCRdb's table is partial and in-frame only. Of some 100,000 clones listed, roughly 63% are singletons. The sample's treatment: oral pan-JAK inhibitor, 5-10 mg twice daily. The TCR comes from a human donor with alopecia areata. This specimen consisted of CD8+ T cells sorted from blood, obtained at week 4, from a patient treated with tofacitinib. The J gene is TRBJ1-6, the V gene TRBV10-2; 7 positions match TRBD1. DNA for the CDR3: TGCGCCAGCGCAGGGACAGAGAATTCACCCCTCCACTTT. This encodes CASAGTENSPLHF.